Following are 29 T cell receptor beta chains from one sample sequenced in a study of OX40 agonist ivuxolimab in advanced cancers. Method: immunoSEQ multiplex PCR; TCRdb's copy keeps in-frame clones and lacks some. Of more than 50,000 clones in the sample, about 89% were seen once. Sequences were derived from CD4+ or CD8+ T cells sorted from blood, sampled in a trial of the OX40 agonist ivuxolimab. Source of these receptors: an adult with an advanced solid tumor such as melanoma, head and neck, liver or kidney cancer.

The chain joins TRBV2 to TRBJ2-3; TRBD1 matches 9 bases. This CDR3 is built from 15 residues. Losses at the gene ends were 4 bases for V and 1 base for J; bases not matched to a gene: 3. Germline values: CDR1 SNHLY, CDR2 FYNNEI. CDR3 sequence: CASSGQGVGTDTQYF. The CDR3, as DNA: TGTGCCAGCAGTGGACAGGGGGTTGGCACAGATACGCAGTATTTT.

J is TRBJ2-7 and V is TRBV7-8; D remains ambiguous. Germline V gene data show CDR1 as SGHVS and CDR2 as FQNEAQ. CDR3 length: 13 residues. Trimming cost V 2 bases and J 6 bases, with 11 bases left between them. The CDR3 DNA reads as TGTGCCAGCAGCTTATCATCGACAACCGAGCAGTACTTC. It specifies CASSLSSTTEQYF.

The chain has TRBV18 and TRBJ1-5; tentative D call: TRBD1 (6 bases). V was cut by 6 bases and J by 0 bases, with 12 bases left in between. This CDR3 contains 15 residues. CDR1 is KGHSH and CDR2 is LQKENI in the germline V gene. CDR3 in DNA: TGTGCCAGCTCCCTAGGACAGAATAGCAATCAGCCCCAGCATTTT. It encodes CASSLGQNSNQPQHF.

This chain's CDR3 is CASSPLGYMNTEAFF. In nucleotides, the CDR3 is TGTGCCAGCAGCCCCCTTGGTTACATGAACACTGAAGCTTTCTTT. This chain uses TRBV14 with TRBJ1-1; D gene uncertain. Germline CDR1 SGHDN, CDR2 FVKESK. Between the trimmed V and J ends, which lost 4 bases and 0 bases, there was a span of 12 bases. CDR3 length: 15 residues.

J is TRBJ2-5 and V is TRBV5-1; a possible D gene is TRBD1 (6 bases). Germline V gene data show CDR1 as SGHRS and CDR2 as YFSETQ. This CDR3 comprises 15 residues. V lost 0 bases and J lost 2, with 11 bases in between. CDR3 nucleotide sequence: TGCGCCAGCAGCTTGGGGGGGCGTGGGCAAGAGACCCAGTACTTC. Its translation: CASSLGGRGQETQYF.

The gene calls are TRBV6-1 and TRBJ1-5; tentatively, D is TRBD1 (5 bases). The length of the CDR3 is 15 residues. V was clipped by 5 bases and J by 7 bases, with 18 bases between them. In germline, CDR1 is MNHNS, CDR2 SASEGT. The CDR3, as DNA: TGTGCCAGCAGTTTATCGAGGGGATCAGGGCAGCCCCAGCATTTT. The encoded protein is CASSLSRGSGQPQHF.

The chain joins TRBV5-4 to TRBJ2-3; D is possibly TRBD2 (5 bases). Deletions cut 0 bases from V and 6 bases from J, with 11 bases between. The CDR3 has 14 residues. Germline assignment: CDR1 SGHNT and CDR2 YYREEE (reference sequence). CDR3 amino acids: CASSLGRGQDTQYF. The CDR3 DNA follows: TGTGCCAGCAGCTTGGGGAGAGGGCAGGATACGCAGTATTTT.

This clone has more than one count but fewer than ten. The chain is built from TRBV10-2 and TRBJ1-5; D not resolved. CDR3 length: 13 amino acids. The germline CDR1 and CDR2 sequences are WSHSY and SAAADI. V was clipped by 5 bases and J by 3 bases, with 8 bases between them. CDR3: CASSQGINQPQHF. CDR3 bases: TGCGCCAGCAGTCAAGGGATCAATCAGCCCCAGCATTTT.

The chain couples TRBV5-1 to TRBJ1-1; perhaps TRBD1 as D (5 bases). Germline V gives CDR1 SGHRS, CDR2 YFSETQ. Trimming cost V 3 bases and J 5 bases, with 17 bases left between them. This CDR3 is 15 amino acids long. CDR3 sequence: CASSWRAGRGTEAFF. CDR3 in DNA: TGCGCCAGCAGCTGGCGGGCAGGGCGGGGAACTGAAGCTTTCTTT. Full variable domain (rest looked up from reference TRBV5-1 and TRBJ1-1): KAGVTQTPRYLIKTRGQQVTLSCSPISGHRSVSWYQQTPGQGLQFLFEYFSETQRNKGNFPGRFSGRQFSNSRSEMNVSTLELGDSALYLCASSWRAGRGTEAFFGQGTRLTVV.

This rearrangement joins TRBV27 to TRBJ2-7; a weak D match, TRBD2 (6 bases). This CDR3 comprises 14 residues. Trimming stripped 4 bases from V and 3 bases from J, with 13 bases between. The germline V gene encodes CDR1 MNHEY and CDR2 SMNVEV (reference sequence). The CDR3 here is CASSSSLASYEQYF. CDR3 DNA: TGTGCCAGCAGTTCGTCTCTAGCGAGCTACGAGCAGTACTTC.

This chain joins TRBV28 and TRBJ1-5; no firm D call. Germline CDR1 MDHEN, CDR2 SYDVKM. CDR3 length equals 14 residues. With 7 bases removed from V and 4 bases from J, the gap between germline ends came to 14 bases. CDR3 in amino acids: CASTPDEGNQPQHF. The CDR3 DNA is TGTGCCAGCACCCCGGACGAAGGGAATCAGCCCCAGCATTTT. The full variable domain, in which reference TRBV28 and TRBJ1-5 provide the parts outside the CDR3, is DVKVTQSSRYLVKRTGEKVFLECVQDMDHENMFWYRQDPGLGLRLIYFSYDVKMKEKGDIPEGYSVSREKKERFSLILESASTNQTSMYLCASTPDEGNQPQHFGDGTRLSIL.

This rearrangement joins TRBV5-4 to TRBJ2-2, with no clear D. V lost 5 bases and J 5 bases, leaving 10 bases between the germline ends. This CDR3 has 13 amino acids. Per germline, CDR1 SGHNT and CDR2 YYREEE (reference sequence). This CDR3 is CASSLGSTGELFF. The CDR3 bases are TGTGCCAGCAGTCTAGGTAGTACCGGGGAGCTGTTTTTT.

The genes are TRBV7-2 and TRBJ1-5; D might be TRBD1 (5 bases). Trimming pared 4 bases from V and 7 bases from J, leaving 17 bases between. CDR3 size: 15 residues. Germline loops: CDR1 SGHTA, CDR2 FQGNSA. The CDR3 DNA reads as TGTGCCAGCAGCTCAGACACAGGCCAACAGCAGCCCCAGCATTTT. As protein: CASSSDTGQQQPQHF.

V is TRBV7-2 and J is TRBJ1-4; D is perhaps TRBD1 (6 bases). Germline values: CDR1 SGHTA, CDR2 FQGNSA. Trimming took off 5 bases at V and 2 bases at J, with 15 bases between the two ends. There are 16 residues in the CDR3. The CDR3 spells CASSIGGAMTNEKLFF. The CDR3 DNA follows: TGTGCCAGCAGCATTGGGGGGGCGATGACTAATGAAAAACTGTTTTTT.

This clone was seen a few times. This sequence joins TRBV5-8 and TRBJ1-3, with D possibly being TRBD1 (6 bases). Germline V CDR1 and CDR2: SGHTS, YDEGEE. V dropped 5 bases and J dropped 3 bases, with 15 bases sitting between them. CDR3 length equals 15 residues. The CDR3 DNA reads as TGTGCCAGCAGACGGACAGATCTTGGTGGAAACACCATATATTTT. Translation gives CASRRTDLGGNTIYF.

V usage is TRBV5-1 and J usage is TRBJ1-4, with TRBD1 identical over 9 bases. With 4 bases clipped from V and 7 bases from J, the junction kept 14 bases outside the gene matches. The CDR3 spans 17 residues. The germline gives CDR1 SGHRS, CDR2 YFSETQ. The CDR3 nucleotides read TGCGCCAGCAGCGCGATGGGACAGGGACGTGGCAGTGAAAAACTGTTTTTT. Residues: CASSAMGQGRGSEKLFF.

The chain couples TRBV7-2 to TRBJ2-5; D is uncertain. The germline V gene has CDR1 SGHTA and CDR2 FQGNSA. This CDR3 has 15 amino acids. Deletions cut 0 bases from V and 1 base from J, with 9 bases between. CDR3 coding DNA: TGTGCCAGCAGCTTAGCCAACAGTGGCCAAGAGACCCAGTACTTC. It encodes CASSLANSGQETQYF.

This clone was counted between two and nine times. The rearrangement links TRBV5-1 to TRBJ2-1, with D perhaps TRBD1 (6 bases). The CDR3 has 16 amino acids. V lost 0 bases to trimming and J lost 0 bases, with 10 bases between them. Per the germline V gene, CDR1 is SGHRS and CDR2 is YFSETQ. As DNA, the CDR3 is TGCGCCAGCAGCTTGGCCCAGGGGCTCTCCTACAATGAGCAGTTCTTC. It yields the protein CASSLAQGLSYNEQFF.

The J gene is TRBJ2-5, the V gene TRBV15; 9 nucleotides match TRBD2. Germline-derived CDR1 and CDR2 are LNHNV and YYDKDF (reference sequence). V was pared by 0 bases and J by 4 bases, with 12 bases of the junction left unmatched. The CDR3 spans 18 residues. The CDR3: CATSRDRVGGGAGETQYF. In nucleotides, the CDR3 is TGTGCCACCAGCAGAGATCGAGTAGGCGGGGGGGCCGGAGAGACCCAGTACTTC.

V is TRBV7-6 and J is TRBJ2-5; TRBD1 agrees at 7 bases. Near its end, the DNA agrees better with TRBJ2-7, so the J call may be wrong. Germline CDR1 and CDR2: SGHVS and FNYEAQ. The CDR3 has 15 residues. The CDR3 region has the DNA TGTGCCAGCAGCTTCCTTGCAGGGGGAGTCTTCGAGCAGTACTTC. The encoded protein is CASSFLAGGVFEQYF.

This sequence joins TRBV6-5 and TRBJ1-2; D is unresolved. V was pared by 1 base and J by 2 bases, with 5 bases between. Germline-derived CDR1 and CDR2 are MNHEY and SVGAGI. This CDR3 contains 13 residues. The CDR3 DNA reads as TGTGCCAGCAGTTACTTAGAAAACTATGGCTACACCTTC. Encoded protein: CASSYLENYGYTF.

The chain combines TRBV7-2 with TRBJ2-7, with TRBD2 matching 7 bases. The CDR3 is made up of 17 amino acids. Trimming cost V 2 bases and J 0 bases; bases outside gene matches: 10. Germline CDR1 is SGHTA and CDR2 is FQGNSA. The DNA of the CDR3 is TGTGCCAGCAGCTTATACCCCCCTCGCGGGAGCTCCTACGAGCAGTACTTC. Translation: CASSLYPPRGSSYEQYF.

This clone was counted once. This chain uses TRBV2 with TRBJ2-2; D is unresolved. This CDR3 comprises 13 residues. CDR1 and CDR2 (germline): SNHLY, FYNNEI. Trimming shortened V by 7 bases and J by 3 bases, and 9 bases separated the two germline ends. The chain's CDR3 is CASKLTYTGELFF. In nucleotides, the CDR3 is TGTGCCAGCAAACTCACGTACACCGGGGAGCTGTTTTTT.

This rearrangement joins TRBV6-1 to TRBJ2-3; 8 bases line up with TRBD1. This CDR3 spans 14 amino acids. Losses at the gene ends were 11 bases for V and 4 bases for J; bases not matched to a gene: 11. Germline CDR1 is MNHNS and CDR2 is SASEGT. Here the CDR3 DNA reads TGTGCCGGGTCCCAGGGGGCGAGACCAGATACGCAGTATTTT. It translates to CAGSQGARPDTQYF.

The rearrangement links TRBV9 to TRBJ2-3; TRBD2 agrees at 16 bases. The germline V gene encodes CDR1 SGDLS and CDR2 YYNGEE. The CDR3 runs 18 residues. V shed 4 bases and J 4 bases; nucleotides not matched to a gene: 9. Here the CDR3 reads CASSQGLAGGPAADTQYF. The DNA for the CDR3 is TGTGCCAGCAGCCAGGGACTAGCGGGGGGGCCTGCCGCAGATACGCAGTATTTT.

The chain couples TRBV28 to TRBJ1-2, with no clear D. Germline CDR1 reads MDHEN; CDR2 reads SYDVKM. V lost 5 bases and J 4 bases, leaving 14 bases between the germline ends. The CDR3 consists of 14 residues. The CDR3 reads CASSQYTPLYGYTF. CDR3 coding DNA: TGTGCCAGCAGTCAGTACACCCCTCTCTATGGCTACACCTTC.

V and J are TRBV29-1 and TRBJ2-1; a possible D gene is TRBD2 (6 bases). The V end lost 5 bases, the J end lost 5 bases, and 19 bases lay between the germline ends. The CDR3 is 15 amino acids. Germline-derived CDR1 and CDR2 are SQVTM and ANQGSEA. DNA for the CDR3: TGCAGCGTTCCCCGAGGGCTAGCGTCTCACAATGAGCAGTTCTTC. Protein product: CSVPRGLASHNEQFF.

Only one count was recorded for this clone. This chain links TRBV6-5 with TRBJ1-2; the D gene is possibly TRBD1 (6 bases). Germline V CDR1 and CDR2: MNHEY, SVGAGI. The CDR3 is 14 amino acids. V was cut by 5 bases and J by 4 bases, with 14 bases left in between. The CDR3 here is CASSDPGQIYGYTF. The CDR3 DNA is TGTGCCAGCAGTGACCCAGGACAGATCTATGGCTACACCTTC.

This rearrangement joins TRBV5-1 to TRBJ2-3; 9 nucleotides align to TRBD1. Unmatched junction bases numbered 8, after V lost 4 bases and J lost 5 bases. CDR1 and CDR2 (germline): SGHRS, YFSETQ. The CDR3 is 15 amino acids. The CDR3 DNA reads as TGCGCCAGCAGCCCCACCGGGACAGGGTTAGATACGCAGTATTTT. Translation: CASSPTGTGLDTQYF.